This is a list of T cell receptor beta chains from one sample in a study of OX40 agonist ivuxolimab in advanced cancers. Sequencing used immunoSEQ multiplex PCR; TCRdb keeps in-frame clones, though not all of them. The table has 25,000 to 35,000 clones, approximately 83% seen once. Sequencing was performed on CD4+ or CD8+ T cells sorted from blood, taken in a trial of the OX40 agonist ivuxolimab. The source is an adult with an advanced solid tumor such as melanoma, head and neck, liver or kidney cancer. Both conserved end residues are part of each CDR3. D genes are given only for firm matches. Rows give clone size only sometimes, using once, few, many, or a class for an expanded clone.

>TRBJ2-1|.|.|TRBV9
TGTGCCAGCAGCTTATCAGGAGGGACCGGGTCCTACAATGAGCAGTTCTTC
CASSLSGGTGSYNEQFF
>TRBJ1-2|.|once|TRBV30
TGTGCCTGGAGTGTTGGAGGGGGTGGGACGGGCTACACCTTC
CAWSVGGGGTGYTF
>TRBJ2-4|TRBD2|.|TRBV13
TGTGCCAGCAATCGACAAGCGGGGGGGCTAGCCAAAAACATTCAGTACTTC
CASNRQAGGLAKNIQYF
>TRBJ2-7|.|.|TRBV13
TGTGCCAGCAGCTCGACGGTGGGGGCCCTCTCCTACGAGCAGTACTTC
CASSSTVGALSYEQYF
>TRBJ2-7|.|.|TRBV30
TGTGCCTGGAGTTTAGGTGACAGTGGCTCCTACGAGCAGTACTTC
CAWSLGDSGSYEQYF
>TRBJ2-7|TRBD1|.|TRBV29-1
TGCAGCGCCGGGGACAGTTACGAGCAGTACTTC
CSAGDSYEQYF
>TRBJ2-1|.|.|TRBV10-2
TGCGCCAGCAGACGGGACTACAATGAGCAGTTCTTC
CASRRDYNEQFF
>TRBJ2-7|TRBD2|.|TRBV9
TGTGCCAGCAGCCCGTGGGAGGGCTCCTCCTACGAGCAGTACTTC
CASSPWEGSSYEQYF
>TRBJ1-1|.|.|TRBV9
TGTGCCAGCAGCGTATCCGGGATCACTGAAGCTTTCTTT
CASSVSGITEAFF
>TRBJ1-1|.|.|TRBV27
TGTGCCAGCAAGGATGAATGGAGAGGGGGAACTGAAGCTTTCTTT
CASKDEWRGGTEAFF
>TRBJ1-2|.|.|TRBV19
TGTGCCAGTAGTATAGGAGCCCAGGCTGGCTACACCTTC
CASSIGAQAGYTF
>TRBJ1-2|.|.|TRBV19
TGTGCCAGTAGTACCCAGGGGTATGGCTACACCTTC
CASSTQGYGYTF
>TRBJ2-3|TRBD2|.|TRBV6-6
TGTGCCAGCAGTTACTTAGCGGGGATCACAGATACGCAGTATTTT
CASSYLAGITDTQYF
>TRBJ1-2|TRBD1|.|TRBV6-5
TGTGCCAGCAGTCAGACAGGGGGAGGAGGCTATGGCTACACCTTC
CASSQTGGGGYGYTF
>TRBJ2-1|.|few|TRBV9
TGTGCCAGCAGCGTAGGAGGGTCTGGGCTACCAAGCTCCTACAATGAGCAGTTCTTC
CASSVGGSGLPSSYNEQFF